Listed below are T cell receptor beta chains from one sample, sequenced in a study of T-cell reconstitution after alpha-beta-depleted transplantation in children. TCRdb re-called the PCR reads through MiXCR, storing one row per CDR3 protein. Of around 960,000 distinct CDR3 sequences detected, less than 30% appear once; the ten largest clones hold about 28%. The material sequenced was PBMCs, mostly from graft donor cells, taken 360 days after TCRalphabeta/CD19-depleted stem cell transplant. The receptor set was obtained from a boy under two years old who had a stem cell transplant for SCID, so the T cells may come from the graft donor. Both conserved end residues are trimmed from each CDR3. Each record gives: J gene, V gene, CDR3 protein.

>TRBJ1-3|TRBV9
ASSVGGRASGNTIY
>TRBJ2-1|TRBV5-1
ASSLGSKNEQF
>TRBJ1-2|TRBV6-1
ASNAGPGLPLANYGYT
>TRBJ2-7|TRBV4-1
ASSSGQGADEQY
>TRBJ2-1|TRBV21-1
ASSKGLGGGSYNEQF
>TRBJ2-7|TRBV3-1
ASSVEGLLSYEQY
>TRBJ1-1|TRBV10-3
AISESLGVGPEAF
>TRBJ2-6|TRBV4-1
ASSPHKWVDSGANVLT
>TRBJ1-3|TRBV6-1
ASSPGVVSGNTIY
>TRBJ2-1|TRBV7-2
ASSSTGISSYNEQF
>TRBJ2-5|TRBV7-2
ASSLAREGTQY
>TRBJ2-7|TRBV12-3/TRBV12-4
ASTLGGTSGYEQY
>TRBJ2-7|TRBV20-1
SARGWDRLINLSYEQY
>TRBJ2-5|TRBV2
ASSGIKETQY
>TRBJ2-1|TRBV20-1
SARDRGSTDEQF
>TRBJ2-1|TRBV27
ASSYERGTNPGGSYNEQF
>TRBJ2-1|TRBV29-1
SVDTTGTGRYEQF
>TRBJ2-7|TRBV11-2
ASSLGLEYEQY
>TRBJ2-5|TRBV12-3/TRBV12-4
ASSLGTGVVWETQY
>TRBJ2-5|TRBV24-1
ATSDFSGLQETQY
>TRBJ1-4|TRBV20-1
SARDRTGFQEKLF
>TRBJ2-3|TRBV16
ASSQSGGHFDTQY
>TRBJ2-1|TRBV3-1
ASSQDWGLAGGNEQF
>TRBJ1-2|TRBV7-9
ASSLAPGGAYGYT
>TRBJ2-3|TRBV2
ASSEGAGVPNTQY
>TRBJ1-1|TRBV4-2
ASSQVEGFTEAF
>TRBJ2-1|TRBV12-5
ASGLSGGASEQF
>TRBJ2-5|TRBV10-3
AISGGYLQETQY
>TRBJ1-5|TRBV4-2
ASSPDAPRAGQPQH
>TRBJ2-7|TRBV20-1
SASRGAGEQY
>TRBJ2-7|TRBV15
ATSRGAGEGSYEQY